This is a list of T cell receptor beta chains from one sample in a study of blood T cell repertoires in COVID-19. Data came from immunoSEQ multiplex PCR; TCRdb stores just in-frame clones and leaves some out. This table has nearly 45,000 clones, around 84% appearing once. Specimen: peripheral blood. These receptors all stem from a human donor in a cohort sampled during active COVID-19. CDR3s include the opening cysteine and the closing phenylalanine or tryptophan. D genes are given only for firm matches. Some rows mark clone size as missing; the rest say once, few, many or name a class of expanded clone.

D,size,J,V,CDR3,DNA
NA,once,TRBJ2-2,TRBV6-5,CASSYPPTGELFF,TGTGCCAGCAGTTACCCCCCGACCGGGGAGCTGTTTTTT
TRBD1,once,TRBJ1-2,TRBV2,CASSRDRGFYGYTF,TGTGCCAGCAGCAGGGACAGGGGCTTTTATGGCTACACCTTC
NA,NA,TRBJ1-3,TRBV7-6,CASSLGQSNSGNTIYF,TGTGCCAGCAGCTTAGGACAGAGTAACTCTGGAAACACCATATATTTT
TRBD1,NA,TRBJ2-5,TRBV30,CAWAGQGITQYF,TGTGCCTGGGCGGGACAGGGGATAACCCAGTACTTC
NA,NA,TRBJ2-2,TRBV20-1,CSASRRVVSGIANTGELFF,TGCAGTGCTAGTAGGCGGGTTGTATCGGGTATCGCGAACACCGGGGAGCTGTTTTTT
NA,NA,TRBJ2-4,TRBV7-4,CASSERAKNIQYF,TGTGCCAGCAGCGAACGGGCCAAAAACATTCAGTACTTC
TRBD2,NA,TRBJ2-3,TRBV4-1,CASSFIGGRIDTQYF,TGCGCCAGCAGCTTCATCGGGGGGAGGATAGATACGCAGTATTTT
NA,NA,TRBJ1-3,TRBV5-6,CASSLPRRIYSGNTIYF,TGTGCCAGCAGCTTGCCAAGGCGGATCTACTCTGGAAACACCATATATTTT
NA,NA,TRBJ2-1,TRBV4-1,CASSQGDTIYNEQFF,TGCGCCAGCAGCCAAGGGGACACTATTTACAATGAGCAGTTCTTC
NA,NA,TRBJ1-2,TRBV2,CASTSGRAHYGYTF,TGTGCCAGCACCTCGGGGAGGGCCCACTATGGCTACACCTTC
NA,few,TRBJ1-2,TRBV12-3/TRBV12-4,CASSLTREYGYTF,TGTGCCAGCAGTTTAACGAGAGAGTATGGCTACACCTTC
NA,NA,TRBJ2-5,TRBV2,CASIGETKETQYF,TGTGCCAGCATTGGGGAGACAAAAGAGACCCAGTACTTC
NA,NA,TRBJ2-3,TRBV2,CASSEWGTLRDTQYF,TGTGCCAGCAGTGAATGGGGGACTCTACGAGATACGCAGTATTTT
TRBD1,NA,TRBJ2-1,TRBV6-6,CASSYGQGVRNEQFF,TGTGCCAGCAGTTACGGGCAGGGGGTTAGGAATGAGCAGTTCTTC
TRBD1,NA,TRBJ1-2,TRBV4-3,CASSQDWAGGAIWRGYTF,TGCGCCAGCAGCCAAGATTGGGCAGGGGGCGCGATCTGGAGGGGCTACACCTTC
NA,few,TRBJ1-6,TRBV7-3,CASSPSGNSPLHF,TGTGCCAGCAGCCCCTCGGGGAATTCACCCCTCCACTTT
NA,NA,TRBJ1-2,TRBV7-9,CASSFEPSYGYTF,TGTGCCAGCAGCTTCGAACCGAGCTATGGCTACACCTTC
NA,NA,TRBJ1-2,TRBV13,CASSLFTGNYGYTF,TGTGCCAGCAGCTTATTTACGGGGAACTATGGCTACACCTTC
TRBD1,NA,TRBJ1-6,TRBV2,CASRHRGPNSPLHF,TGTGCCAGCAGGCACAGGGGCCCTAATTCACCCCTCCACTTT
NA,NA,TRBJ1-5,TRBV3-1/TRBV3-2,CASSQHGSNQPQHF,TGTGCCAGCAGCCAACACGGTAGCAATCAGCCCCAGCATTTT
TRBD1,NA,TRBJ2-2,TRBV24-1,CATMAGGNTGELFF,TGTGCCACCATGGCAGGGGGTAACACCGGGGAGCTGTTTTTT
NA,NA,TRBJ2-1,TRBV5-1,CASSLGQLYNEQFF,TGCGCCAGCAGCTTGGGACAGCTATACAATGAGCAGTTCTTC
TRBD2,NA,TRBJ2-5,TRBV7-8,CASSFPSGAKYQETQYF,TGTGCCAGCAGCTTCCCTAGCGGGGCGAAGTACCAAGAGACCCAGTACTTC
TRBD1,NA,TRBJ1-1,TRBV18,CASSPGQGLAEAFF,TGTGCCAGCTCACCCGGACAGGGACTCGCTGAAGCTTTCTTT
NA,NA,TRBJ1-2,TRBV30,CAWKLTNYGYTF,TGTGCCTGGAAGCTGACTAACTATGGCTACACCTTC
TRBD1,NA,TRBJ1-1,TRBV7-8,CASSLPGQANTEAFF,TGTGCCAGCAGCTTACCGGGACAGGCAAATACTGAAGCTTTCTTT
TRBD1,NA,TRBJ2-7,TRBV4-2,CASSQDSPQGATEQYF,TGTGCCAGCAGCCAAGATTCCCCACAGGGGGCTACCGAGCAGTACTTC
NA,NA,TRBJ2-5,TRBV5-8,CASSLDGGDQETQYF,TGTGCCAGCAGCTTGGATGGAGGGGACCAAGAGACCCAGTACTTC
NA,NA,TRBJ1-6,TRBV6-1,CASSEASGGYHSPLHF,TGTGCCAGCAGTGAAGCTTCAGGCGGGTACCACTCACCCCTCCACTTT
TRBD1,NA,TRBJ2-3,TRBV5-1,CASSLGGEGDTQYF,TGCGCCAGCAGCTTAGGGGGCGAGGGAGATACGCAGTATTTT
NA,NA,TRBJ2-3,TRBV5-1,CASSLGQPPTDTQYF,TGCGCCAGCAGCTTGGGACAACCACCCACAGATACGCAGTATTTT
NA,NA,TRBJ2-3,TRBV7-2,CASSFRRSTDTQYF,TGTGCCAGCAGCTTTCGTAGAAGCACAGATACGCAGTATTTT
TRBD1,NA,TRBJ2-5,TRBV5-1,CASSVGQGGETQYF,TGCGCCAGCAGCGTCGGACAGGGTGGGGAGACCCAGTACTTC
NA,NA,TRBJ1-1,TRBV25-1,CASSEGGMGWTEAFF,TGTGCCAGCAGTGAGGGGGGTATGGGGTGGACTGAAGCTTTCTTT
TRBD1,NA,TRBJ2-1,TRBV19,CATRQGIGYNEQFF,TGTGCCACCAGACAGGGGATAGGGTACAATGAGCAGTTCTTC
NA,NA,TRBJ1-4,TRBV28,CASSLSLGLREKLFF,TGTGCCAGCAGTTTAAGCCTAGGCCTGCGGGAAAAACTGTTTTTT
NA,few,TRBJ1-1,TRBV11-1,CASSSTGTAFF,TGTGCCAGCAGCTCTACAGGGACGGCTTTCTTT
TRBD1,few,TRBJ1-2,TRBV7-9,CASSLVGTGGAWGYTF,TGTGCCAGCAGCTTAGTCGGGACAGGGGGCGCGTGGGGCTACACCTTC
NA,NA,TRBJ1-2,TRBV6-1,CASSKSERGYTF,TGTGCCAGCAGCAAAAGCGAACGGGGCTACACCTTC
TRBD1,NA,TRBJ1-6,TRBV19,CASGDRGRNSSPLHF,TGTGCCAGTGGGGACAGGGGGCGAAATAGTTCACCCCTCCACTTT
TRBD2,NA,TRBJ2-3,TRBV4-3,CASSKLAGGSDTQYF,TGCGCCAGCAGTAAGCTAGCGGGGGGATCAGATACGCAGTATTTT
NA,NA,TRBJ1-2,TRBV7-9,CASSLVGPRGGYTF,TGTGCCAGCAGCTTAGTCGGACCCCGGGGAGGCTACACCTTC
NA,NA,TRBJ1-2,TRBV4-2,CASSQASGDEGYGYTF,TGTGCCAGCAGCCAAGCGTCAGGGGACGAGGGCTATGGCTACACCTTC
NA,NA,TRBJ1-4,TRBV30,CAWSSRAFEKLFF,TGTGCCTGGAGCTCGAGGGCTTTTGAAAAACTGTTTTTT
NA,once,TRBJ2-5,TRBV3-1/TRBV3-2,CASSQDSLFQWQYF,TGTGCCAGCAGCCAAGATTCGCTCTTCCAGTGGCAGTACTTC
TRBD1,NA,TRBJ1-2,TRBV5-5,CASSSGTGYYGYTF,TGTGCCAGCAGCTCCGGGACAGGGTACTATGGCTACACCTTC
TRBD2,NA,TRBJ2-1,TRBV5-5,CASSLVVAGGLRDEQFF,TGTGCCAGCAGCTTGGTTGTTGCGGGGGGGCTTCGGGATGAGCAGTTCTTC
NA,NA,TRBJ1-3,TRBV19,CAADGGTGNTIYF,TGTGCTGCTGATGGAGGGACTGGAAACACCATATATTTT
NA,NA,TRBJ1-2,TRBV4-3,CASSQVGAGTGYGYTF,TGCGCCAGCAGCCAAGTTGGGGCAGGGACTGGCTATGGCTACACCTTC
TRBD1,NA,TRBJ2-7,TRBV6-5,CASSMDRGHYEQYF,TGTGCCAGCAGTATGGACAGGGGGCACTACGAGCAGTACTTC
TRBD1,once,TRBJ1-1,TRBV7-6,CASRQGMNTEAFF,TGTGCCAGTAGACAGGGCATGAACACTGAAGCTTTCTTT
TRBD2,NA,TRBJ2-3,TRBV30,CAWSLRSGGAQYF,TGTGCCTGGAGTCTGCGATCCGGGGGGGCGCAGTATTTT
TRBD1,NA,TRBJ2-3,TRBV14,CASSSQGTYTDTQYF,TGTGCCAGCAGCTCACAGGGGACATACACAGATACGCAGTATTTT
NA,NA,TRBJ1-2,TRBV7-8,CASSQGGARGRGYTF,TGTGCCAGCAGCCAAGGGGGTGCACGAGGGCGAGGCTACACCTTC
TRBD2,NA,TRBJ2-3,TRBV19,CASTSGASTDTQYF,TGTGCCAGCACTAGCGGGGCTAGCACAGATACGCAGTATTTT